This T cell receptor (beta chain) was recorded in a study of STAT5B mutations in CD4+ large granular lymphocyte leukemia. With regard to this clone: Its antigen is as yet unknown.

In germline, CDR1 is SGHRS, CDR2 YFSETQ. The CDR3 contains 18 residues. J lost 3 bases, V lost 0 bases, and 12 bases had no gene match. The study, taken as a whole, reports: Main leukemic clonotypes were patient-specific, but roughly 25% appeared at low frequency elsewhere.

Libraries were prepared by immunoSEQ multiplex PCR; TCRdb keeps only in-frame clonotypes and omits some of them. This sample has tens of thousands of clones; 70% to 80% occur once, and the top ten carry around 0.44%. The chain couples TRBV5-1 to TRBJ2-1; TRBD1 aligns across 7 bases. This TCR was recovered from a human donor in good health. Material for sequencing was CD4+ T cells from blood buffy coats. CDR3 region: CASSLEPMGTEFYNEQFF. The CDR3 DNA is TGCGCCAGCAGCTTGGAACCAATGGGGACAGAATTCTACAATGAGCAGTTCTTC.